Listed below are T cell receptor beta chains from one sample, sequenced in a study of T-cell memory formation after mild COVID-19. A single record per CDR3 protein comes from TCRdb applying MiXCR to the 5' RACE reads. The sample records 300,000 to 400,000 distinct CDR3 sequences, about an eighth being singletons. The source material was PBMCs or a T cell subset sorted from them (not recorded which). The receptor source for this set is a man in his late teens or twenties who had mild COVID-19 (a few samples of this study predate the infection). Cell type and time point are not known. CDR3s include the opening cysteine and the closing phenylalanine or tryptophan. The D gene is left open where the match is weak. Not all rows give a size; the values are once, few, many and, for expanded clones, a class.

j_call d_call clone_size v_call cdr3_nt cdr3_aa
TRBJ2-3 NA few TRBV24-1 TGTGCCACCAGTGGCCCCCCATCGGGGACAGATACGCAGTATTTT CATSGPPSGTDTQYF
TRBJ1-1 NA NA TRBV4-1 TGCGCCAGCAGCCAGGGACGGTCGAACACTGAAGCTTTCTTT CASSQGRSNTEAFF
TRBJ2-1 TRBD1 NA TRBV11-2 TGTGCCAGCAGCCGGGCGACAGGGCTAGACTACAATGAGCAGTTCTTC CASSRATGLDYNEQFF
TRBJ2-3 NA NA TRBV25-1 TGTGCCAGCAGTGTGGGTCGTCAGGACACAGATACGCAGTATTTT CASSVGRQDTDTQYF
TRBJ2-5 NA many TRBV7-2 TGTGCCAGCAGCCAGGACCCTAAGCAGACCCAGTACTTC CASSQDPKQTQYF
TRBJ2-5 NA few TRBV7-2 TGTGCCAGCAGCTTAGTCGGCAGGGTGGCTGAGACCCAGTACTTC CASSLVGRVAETQYF
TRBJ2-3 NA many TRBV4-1 TGCGCCAGCAGCCAAGAGGCCTTTCCTAGCACAGATACGCAGTATTTT CASSQEAFPSTDTQYF
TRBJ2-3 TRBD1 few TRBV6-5 TGTGCCAGCAGCCTATACCAAACAGGGGCGAAGAAAACAGATACGCAGTATTTT CASSLYQTGAKKTDTQYF
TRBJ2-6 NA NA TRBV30 TGTGCCTGGAGCCGCAGATCCTCTGGGGCCAACGTCCTGACTTTC CAWSRRSSGANVLTF
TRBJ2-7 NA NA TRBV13 TGTGCCAGCAGCTTAGGCGTCGTAGGAGAGCAGTACTTC CASSLGVVGEQYF
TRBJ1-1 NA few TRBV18 TGTGCCAGCTCACCTAGTTCTGGCACTGAAGCTTTCTTT CASSPSSGTEAFF
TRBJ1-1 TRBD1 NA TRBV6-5 TGTGCCAGCAGTTTCCGACAGGGGCTTATGAACACTGAAGCTTTCTTT CASSFRQGLMNTEAFF
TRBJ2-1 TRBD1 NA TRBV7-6 TGTGCCAGCAGCCTCGGGACAGGGTTTCTAAATGAGCAGTTCTTC CASSLGTGFLNEQFF
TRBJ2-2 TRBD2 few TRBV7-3 TGTGCCAGCAGCCGGGGATTGGGGCTAGCGGCCACGAACACCGGGGAGCTGTTTTTT CASSRGLGLAATNTGELFF
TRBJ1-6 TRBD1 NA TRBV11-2 TGTGCCAGCAGCTTAACACAGGGGTTACAACCCCTCCACTTT CASSLTQGLQPLHF
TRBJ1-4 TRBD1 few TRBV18 TGTGCCAGCTCACCGTCGGGACAGGGGAATGAAAAACTGTTTTTT CASSPSGQGNEKLFF
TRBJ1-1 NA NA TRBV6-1 TGTGCCAGCAGTGATTACACTGAAGCTTTCTTT CASSDYTEAFF
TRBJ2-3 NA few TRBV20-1 TGCAGTGCTCCCTCTCGGCGGTTGGGCACAGATACGCAGTATTTT CSAPSRRLGTDTQYF
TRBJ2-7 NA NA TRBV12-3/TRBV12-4 TGTGCCAGCAGTTTGGAGACAGGCTACGAGCAGTACTTC CASSLETGYEQYF
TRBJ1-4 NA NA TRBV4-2 TGTGCCAGCAGCCTCGAGTCAGGGCTTAAGAATGAAAAACTGTTTTTT CASSLESGLKNEKLFF
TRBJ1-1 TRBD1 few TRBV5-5 TGTGCCAGCAGCTTTCAGACAGGGAGATTCCTGGCTTTCTTT CASSFQTGRFLAFF
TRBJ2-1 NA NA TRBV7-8 TGTGCCAGCAGCGAATCTCAGGTCCGGGGCTACAATGAGCAGTTCTTC CASSESQVRGYNEQFF
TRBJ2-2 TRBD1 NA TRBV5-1 TGCGCCAGCAGCTGGGGACAGGGGTCCGGGGAGCTGTTTTTT CASSWGQGSGELFF
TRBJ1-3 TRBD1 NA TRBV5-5 TGTGCCAGCACCCAGACAGGGGGGTTTAACTCCGGAAACACCATATATTTT CASTQTGGFNSGNTIYF
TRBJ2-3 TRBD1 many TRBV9 TGTGCCAGCAGCGAGGACAGGGACACAGATACGCAGTATTTT CASSEDRDTDTQYF
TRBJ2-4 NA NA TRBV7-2 TGTGCCAGCAGCTTAGGTGGTACAGCCAGTGGGGACATTCAGTACTTC CASSLGGTASGDIQYF
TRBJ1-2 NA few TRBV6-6 TGTGCCAGCAGTCAAAGGAATAAGGGGTATGGCTACACCTTC CASSQRNKGYGYTF
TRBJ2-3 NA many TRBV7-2 TGTGCCAGCAGCTCGGGGACAGATACGCAGTATTTT CASSSGTDTQYF
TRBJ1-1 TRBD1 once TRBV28 TGTGCCAGCACCTATCGAGGGGGCGCAAACACTGAAGCTTTCTTT CASTYRGGANTEAFF
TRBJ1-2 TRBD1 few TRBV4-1 TGCGCCAGCAGCCAAGGGACAGGAAATTATGGCTACACCTTC CASSQGTGNYGYTF
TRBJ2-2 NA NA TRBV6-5 TGTGCCAGCAGTTACTCTGGGGTGGTCGGGGAGCTGTTTTTT CASSYSGVVGELFF
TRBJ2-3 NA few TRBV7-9 TGTGCCAGCAGCTTAGATTGGCGCCTGAAGTATTTT CASSLDWRLKYF
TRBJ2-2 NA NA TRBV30 TGTGCCTGGAGTTTCGGGGTCTCAGGAGCCGGGGAGCTGTTTTTT CAWSFGVSGAGELFF
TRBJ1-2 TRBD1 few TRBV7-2 TGTGCCAGCAGCTCGGACAGGACTAGGGGCTACACCTTC CASSSDRTRGYTF
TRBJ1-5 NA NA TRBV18 TGTGCCAGCTCACCGGGTTCCCAATTTGGTGGTCAGCCCCAGCATTTT CASSPGSQFGGQPQHF
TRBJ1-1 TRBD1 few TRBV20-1 TGCAGTGCTAGAGAGCCGACAGGGGCGACGAACACTGAAGCTTTCTTT CSAREPTGATNTEAFF
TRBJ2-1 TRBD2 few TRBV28 TGTGCCAGCAGTTTAGGGTTGACTAGCGGGGGGAGGGATGAGCAGTTCTTC CASSLGLTSGGRDEQFF
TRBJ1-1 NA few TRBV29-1 TGCAGCGTGCATACAGGTGAAGCTTTCTTT CSVHTGEAFF
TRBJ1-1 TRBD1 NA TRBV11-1 TGTGCCAGCAGCTTAGCGAGGACAGGTGAAGCTTTCTTT CASSLARTGEAFF
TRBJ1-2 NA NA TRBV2 TGTGCCAGCAGCGGGCCGGGGGGTGGCTACACCTTC CASSGPGGGYTF
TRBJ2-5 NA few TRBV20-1 TGCAGTGCTAGAGATAAGAGCGTTCAAGAGACCCAGTACTTC CSARDKSVQETQYF